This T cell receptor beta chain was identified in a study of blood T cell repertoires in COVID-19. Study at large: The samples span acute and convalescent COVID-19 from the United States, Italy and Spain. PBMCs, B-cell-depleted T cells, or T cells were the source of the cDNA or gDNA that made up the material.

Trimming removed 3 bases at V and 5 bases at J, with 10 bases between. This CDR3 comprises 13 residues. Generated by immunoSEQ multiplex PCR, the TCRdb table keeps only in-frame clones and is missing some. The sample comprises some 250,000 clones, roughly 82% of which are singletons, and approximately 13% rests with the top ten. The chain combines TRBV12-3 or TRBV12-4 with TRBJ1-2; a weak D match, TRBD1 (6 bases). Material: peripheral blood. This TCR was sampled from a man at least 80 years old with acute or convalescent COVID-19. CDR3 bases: TGTGCCAGCAGTTTGGCGGGGGCTTATGGCTACACCTTC. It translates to CASSLAGAYGYTF.